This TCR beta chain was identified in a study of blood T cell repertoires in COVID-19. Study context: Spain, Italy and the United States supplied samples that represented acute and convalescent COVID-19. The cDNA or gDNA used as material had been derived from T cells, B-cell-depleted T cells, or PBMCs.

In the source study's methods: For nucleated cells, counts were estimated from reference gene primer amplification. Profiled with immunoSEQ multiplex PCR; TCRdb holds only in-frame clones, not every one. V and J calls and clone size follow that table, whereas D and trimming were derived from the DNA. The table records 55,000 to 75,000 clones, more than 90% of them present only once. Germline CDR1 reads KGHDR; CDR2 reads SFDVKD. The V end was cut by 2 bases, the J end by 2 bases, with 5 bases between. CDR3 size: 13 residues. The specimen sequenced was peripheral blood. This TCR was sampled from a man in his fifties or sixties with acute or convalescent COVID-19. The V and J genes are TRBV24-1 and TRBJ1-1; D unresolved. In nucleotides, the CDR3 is TGTGCCACCAGTGATTCCCCTAACACTGAAGCTTTCTTT. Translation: CATSDSPNTEAFF.